Listed below are T cell receptor beta chains from one sample, sequenced in a study of post-analysis software for immune sequencing data. TCRdb ran MiXCR on the PCR reads and lists one entry per CDR3 protein. The sample lists 550,000 to 700,000 distinct CDR3 sequences, 40% to 50% occurring once. Sequenced input: blood. The receptors here all came from a girl aged 5-17 years with multiple sclerosis. Both conserved end residues are part of each CDR3. Clone size is not always given. Where it is, it says once, few, many or a class for expanded clones.

v_call	j_call	clone_size	cdr3_aa
TRBV20-1	.	.	CSAGIRTSRHYEQYF
TRBV12-3/TRBV12-4	.	.	CASSLTQGLSYEQYF
TRBV5-1	TRBJ1-4	.	CASSLERGRNEKLFF
TRBV29-1	TRBJ1-2	.	CSVGRRASYGYTF
TRBV6-1	TRBJ2-6	.	CASSLGISSGANVLTF
TRBV20-1	TRBJ2-3	few	CSAREGLRGRGDTQYF
TRBV20-1	TRBJ2-1	.	CSARDGRGRRNEQFF
TRBV12-3/TRBV12-4	TRBJ2-7	.	CASRDDRTSYEQYF
TRBV29-1	TRBJ2-7	.	CSVKGLVREQYF
TRBV4-1	TRBJ2-6	many	CASSQETASSGANVLTF
TRBV5-1	TRBJ2-1	.	CASSFTGGPHEQFF
TRBV12-3/TRBV12-4	TRBJ2-2	.	CASSLSLAGVGNTGELFF
TRBV11-2	TRBJ2-4	.	CACGTGPGNIQYF
TRBV9	TRBJ1-1	.	CASSVEGGRAAEAFF
TRBV6-5	TRBJ2-7	few	CASGEGPYEQYF
TRBV9	TRBJ2-6	few	CASSVGGTGANVLTF
TRBV5-1	TRBJ2-1	once	CASKRSSYNEQFF
TRBV4-1	TRBJ1-1	.	CASSQDPEGSEAFF
TRBV7-9	TRBJ2-4	.	CASSLILGIQYF
TRBV12-3/TRBV12-4	TRBJ2-1	few	CAGNEQFF
TRBV5-6	TRBJ1-2	.	CASSLDGQGLTDGYTF
TRBV5-1	TRBJ2-5	.	CASRRTLARGETQYF
TRBV5-1	TRBJ2-3	.	CASSNGQGIDTQYF
TRBV20-1	TRBJ2-7	.	CSAGTGGSYEQYF
TRBV24-1	TRBJ2-1	.	CATSDFCCDGDNEQFF
TRBV12-3/TRBV12-4	TRBJ2-3	.	CASSWGNVGADTQYF
TRBV6-1	TRBJ1-4	few	CASSEWGRANEKLFF
TRBV20-1	TRBJ2-7	few	CSASSRGSPYEQYF
TRBV29-1	TRBJ2-3	.	CSVDPGEGADTQYF
TRBV5-1	TRBJ2-5	.	CASSLIGPERAETQYF
TRBV3-1	TRBJ2-1	.	CASSLYSPEQFF
TRBV10-3	.	few	CAITPSPGHEQYF
TRBV20-1	TRBJ2-6	once	CSARVRGQAWGIWGANVLTF
TRBV10-1	TRBJ2-1	.	CASSDRAASGRDNEQFF
TRBV12-3/TRBV12-4	TRBJ1-6	few	CASRAPGVGSPLHF
TRBV5-1	TRBJ2-1	many	CASSQLAGAYNEQFF
TRBV3-1	TRBJ2-1	.	CASSQTLRTSGGDDEQFF
TRBV7-6	TRBJ1-2	.	CASSSGRGRGRGHGYTF
TRBV29-1	TRBJ2-1	.	CSVVKREGRDDEQFF
TRBV5-4	TRBJ2-3	.	CASNLARRDTQYF
TRBV10-3	TRBJ2-2	.	CAISESSAGELFF
TRBV11-2	TRBJ2-1	few	CASSLDNRYNEQFF
TRBV20-1	TRBJ2-3	few	CSARDSGSTDTQYF
TRBV4-1	TRBJ2-3	few	CASSQDTALSTDTQYF
TRBV7-3	TRBJ2-6	many	CASSLDTSSGANVLTF
TRBV5-1	TRBJ2-7	.	CASSPRTSGYEQYF
TRBV7-2	TRBJ1-2	.	CASSLVEGLNYGYTF
TRBV9	TRBJ1-1	.	CASSAGQGTEAFF
TRBV7-2	TRBJ1-5	.	CASSHTGQGNQPQHF
TRBV7-2	TRBJ2-5	few	CASSGAGETQYF
TRBV3-1	TRBJ2-7	few	CASSRQGLTYEQYF
TRBV10-3	TRBJ1-1	.	CAIGESKTTGPEAFF
TRBV5-1	TRBJ2-7	few	CASSFTSGGAYEQYF
TRBV20-1	TRBJ2-5	.	CSARGGGGTQYF
TRBV10-3	TRBJ2-3	.	CAISAAPGRGQYF
TRBV12-3/TRBV12-4	TRBJ2-1	.	CASSPPARGYEQFF
TRBV6-1	TRBJ2-1	.	CASSEAGGARYNEQFF